This TCR beta chain was sequenced during a study of blood T cells in healthy people across ages. This CDR3 region has 19 residues. The ends lost 5 bases at V and 4 bases at J; junction bases unmatched: 18. Germline-derived CDR1 and CDR2 are SGHTA and FQGNSA. With a J-beta primer mix and a sample-barcoded 5' primer, a second PCR ran roughly 6 to 11 cycles. TCRdb used MiXCR to reprocess the 5' RACE reads, holding one entry per CDR3 protein. The data contain approximately 670,000 distinct CDR3 sequences, around 43% of them seen just once; the ten biggest clones take up 30%. This sequence joins TRBV7-2 and TRBJ2-3, with 10 bases matching TRBD2. This receptor was obtained from a man aged 80 or over in good health. Sequenced material: blood. This chain's CDR3 is CASSPSSGRLTASADTQYF. Written as DNA, the CDR3 is TGTGCCAGCAGCCCCAGTAGCGGGAGGCTCACAGCTAGCGCAGATACGCAGTATTTT.